Each of the 4 T cell receptor beta chains below was sequenced from the same sample in a study of cytomegalovirus exposure and HLA in healthy donors. The PCR contained 60 Vbeta and 13 Jbeta primers. Here immunoSEQ multiplex PCR was the method, and the copy in TCRdb shows in-frame clones only, minus some. The top ten hold 0.58% of the sample, which has 200,000 to 250,000 clones, approximately 84% seen once. The sample consisted of PBMCs. All receptors derive from a woman aged 40 to 49 in good health and CMV-seronegative.

The genes are TRBV27 and TRBJ1-4, with 7 bases fitting TRBD1. Looked up from germline, CDR1 is MNHEY and CDR2 is SMNVEV (reference sequence). The CDR3 runs 17 residues. V trimming: 6 bases; J trimming: 4 bases; junction bases outside the gene matches: 14. The CDR3 DNA reads TGTGCCAGCAGGGGCAGGAGGGGGCTGGGGTTTAATGAAAAACTGTTTTTT. Protein sequence: CASRGRRGLGFNEKLFF.

V and J are TRBV10-3 and TRBJ1-2; 9 bases fit TRBD1. With 6 bases clipped from V and 6 bases from J, the junction kept 8 bases outside the gene matches. Germline lookup yields CDR1 ENHRY and CDR2 SYGVKD. CDR3 length: 14 residues. Here the CDR3 DNA reads TGTGCCATCAGCCGACAGGGGGATTTGGATGGCTACACCTTC. Protein: CAISRQGDLDGYTF.

This chain links TRBV7-9 with TRBJ2-3; 9 bases agree with TRBD2. J lost 9 bases, V lost 7 bases, and 2 bases had no gene match. This CDR3 has 11 amino acids. Per germline, CDR1 SEHNR and CDR2 FQNEAQ (reference sequence). The CDR3, as DNA: TGTGCCAGCAACGCGGGAGGGACGCAGTATTTT. This encodes CASNAGGTQYF. Full variable domain (outside the CDR3, taken from reference TRBV7-9 and TRBJ2-3): DTGVSQNPRHKITKRGQNVTFRCDPISEHNRLYWYRQTLGQGPEFLTYFQNEAQLEKSRLLSDRFSAERPKGSFSTLEIQRTEQGDSAMYLCASNAGGTQYFGPGTRLTVL.

Turning to this clone: One junction end disagrees with the germline gene, perhaps due to a read error. The sample has other DNA sequences that encode this CDR3 too. The chain has TRBV18 and TRBJ1-5; 8 bases agree with TRBD1. In germline, CDR1 is KGHSH, CDR2 LQKENI. The CDR3 has 15 amino acids. In nucleotides, the CDR3 is TGTGCCAGCTCACCACCGGGACAGGAGAATCAGCCCCAGCACTTT. Translation gives CASSPPGQENQPQHF.